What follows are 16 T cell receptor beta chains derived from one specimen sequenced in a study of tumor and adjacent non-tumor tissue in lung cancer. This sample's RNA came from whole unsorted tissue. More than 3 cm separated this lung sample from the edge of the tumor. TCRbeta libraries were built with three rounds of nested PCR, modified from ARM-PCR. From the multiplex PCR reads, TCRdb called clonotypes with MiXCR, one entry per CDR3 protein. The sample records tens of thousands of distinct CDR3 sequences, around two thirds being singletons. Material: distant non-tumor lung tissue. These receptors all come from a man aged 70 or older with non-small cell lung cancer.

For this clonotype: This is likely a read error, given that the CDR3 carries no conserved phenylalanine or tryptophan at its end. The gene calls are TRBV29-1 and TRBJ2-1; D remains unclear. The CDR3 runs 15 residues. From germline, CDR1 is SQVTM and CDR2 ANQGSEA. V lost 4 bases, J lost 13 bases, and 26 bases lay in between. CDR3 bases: TGCAGCGTTGGTGTAACGAGCGTGGCGTCGAGTGAACAGTTCTTA. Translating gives CSVGVTSVASSEQFL.

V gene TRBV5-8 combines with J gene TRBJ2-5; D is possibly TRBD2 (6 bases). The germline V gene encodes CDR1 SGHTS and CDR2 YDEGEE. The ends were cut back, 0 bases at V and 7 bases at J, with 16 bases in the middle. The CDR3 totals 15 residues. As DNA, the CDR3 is TGTGCCAGCAGCTTGGTAGGTATGGTGGGAGGGACCCAGTACTTC. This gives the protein CASSLVGMVGGTQYF.

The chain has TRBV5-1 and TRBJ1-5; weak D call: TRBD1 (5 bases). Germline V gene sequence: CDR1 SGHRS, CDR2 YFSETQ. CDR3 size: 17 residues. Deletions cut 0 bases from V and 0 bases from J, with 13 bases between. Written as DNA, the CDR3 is TGCGCCAGCAGCTTGGGGGCAGGGACCCATAGCAATCAGCCCCAGCATTTT. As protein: CASSLGAGTHSNQPQHF.

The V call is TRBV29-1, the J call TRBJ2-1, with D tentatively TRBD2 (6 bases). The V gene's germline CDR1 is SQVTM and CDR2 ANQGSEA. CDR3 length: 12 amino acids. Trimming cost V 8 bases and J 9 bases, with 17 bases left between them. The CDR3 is CSFRTGDIEQFF. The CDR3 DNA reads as TGCAGCTTTCGGACGGGAGACATTGAGCAGTTCTTC.

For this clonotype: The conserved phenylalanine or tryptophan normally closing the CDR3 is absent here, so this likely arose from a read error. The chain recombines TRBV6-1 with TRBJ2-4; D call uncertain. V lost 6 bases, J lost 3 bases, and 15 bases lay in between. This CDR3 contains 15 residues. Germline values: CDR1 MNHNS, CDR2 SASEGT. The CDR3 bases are TGTGCCAGCAGATTTCAAGAGCTAGTCAAAAACATTCAGTACCTC. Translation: CASRFQELVKNIQYL.

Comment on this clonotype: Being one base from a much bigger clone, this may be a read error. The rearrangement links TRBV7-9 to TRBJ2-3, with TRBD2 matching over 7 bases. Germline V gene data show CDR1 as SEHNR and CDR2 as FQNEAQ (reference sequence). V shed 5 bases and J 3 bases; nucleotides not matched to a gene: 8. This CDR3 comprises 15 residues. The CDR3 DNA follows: TGTGCCAGCAGCACCCGCGGGAGCGGGACAGATACGCAGTATTTT. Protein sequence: CASSTRGSGTDTQYF.

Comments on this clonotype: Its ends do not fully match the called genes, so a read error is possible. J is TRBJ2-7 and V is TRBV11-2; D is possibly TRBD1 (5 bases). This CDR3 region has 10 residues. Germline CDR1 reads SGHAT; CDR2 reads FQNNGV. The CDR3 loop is CASRGVEEYF. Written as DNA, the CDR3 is TGTGCCAGCAGAGGGGTCGAGGAGTATTTC.

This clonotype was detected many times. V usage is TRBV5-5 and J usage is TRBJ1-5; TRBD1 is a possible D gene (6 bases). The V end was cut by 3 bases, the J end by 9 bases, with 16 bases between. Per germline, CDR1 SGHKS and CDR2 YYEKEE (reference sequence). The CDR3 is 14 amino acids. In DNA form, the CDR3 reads TGTGCCAGCAGCTCCGCCGGGGGCCGGCGGCCCCAGCATTTT. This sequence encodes CASSSAGGRRPQHF. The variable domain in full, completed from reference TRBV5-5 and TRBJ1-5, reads DAGVTQSPTHLIKTRGQQVTLRCSPISGHKSVSWYQQVLGQGPQFIFQYYEKEERGRGNFPDRFSARQFPNYSSELNVNALLLGDSALYLCASSSAGGRRPQHFGDGTRLSIL.

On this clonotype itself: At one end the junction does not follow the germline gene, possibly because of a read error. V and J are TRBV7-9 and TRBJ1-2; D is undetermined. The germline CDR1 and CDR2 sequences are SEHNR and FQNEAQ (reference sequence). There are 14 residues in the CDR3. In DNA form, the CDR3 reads TGTGCCAGCAGCTCAACAGCCACAGACTATGACTACACCTTC. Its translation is CASSSTATDYDYTF. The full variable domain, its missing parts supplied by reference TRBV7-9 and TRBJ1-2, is DTGVSQNPRHKITKRGQNVTFRCDPISEHNRLYWYRQTLGQGPEFLTYFQNEAQLEKSRLLSDRFSAERPKGSFSTLEIQRTEQGDSAMYLCASSSTATDYDYTFGSGTRLTVV.

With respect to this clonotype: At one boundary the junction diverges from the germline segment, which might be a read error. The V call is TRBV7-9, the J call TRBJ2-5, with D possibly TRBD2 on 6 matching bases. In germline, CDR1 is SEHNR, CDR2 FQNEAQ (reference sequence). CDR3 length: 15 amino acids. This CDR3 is CDSSRLGGAQETQYF. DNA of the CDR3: TGTGACAGCAGCAGGCTCGGCGGGGCTCAAGAGACCCAGTACTTC.

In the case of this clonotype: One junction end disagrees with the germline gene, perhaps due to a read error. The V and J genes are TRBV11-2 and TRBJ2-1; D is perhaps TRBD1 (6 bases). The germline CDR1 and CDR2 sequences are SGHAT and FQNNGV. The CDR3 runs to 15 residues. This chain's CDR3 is CASSHSGGSYNEHFF. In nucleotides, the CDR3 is TGTGCCAGCAGCCACTCTGGGGGCTCCTACAATGAGCATTTCTTC.

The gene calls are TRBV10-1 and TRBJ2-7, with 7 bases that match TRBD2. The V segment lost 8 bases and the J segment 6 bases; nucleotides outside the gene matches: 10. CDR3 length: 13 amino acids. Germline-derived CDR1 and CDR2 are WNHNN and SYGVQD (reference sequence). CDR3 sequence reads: CASGARASGEQYF. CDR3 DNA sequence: TGCGCCAGCGGTGCTCGGGCTAGCGGCGAGCAGTACTTC.

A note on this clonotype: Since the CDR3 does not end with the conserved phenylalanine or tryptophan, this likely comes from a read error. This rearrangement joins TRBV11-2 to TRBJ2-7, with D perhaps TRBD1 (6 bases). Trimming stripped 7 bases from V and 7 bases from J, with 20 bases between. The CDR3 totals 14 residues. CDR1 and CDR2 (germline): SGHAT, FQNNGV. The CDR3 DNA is TGTGCCAGCAACACCAGGACAGACTCCAGGGAGCAGTACTCC. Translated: CASNTRTDSREQYS.

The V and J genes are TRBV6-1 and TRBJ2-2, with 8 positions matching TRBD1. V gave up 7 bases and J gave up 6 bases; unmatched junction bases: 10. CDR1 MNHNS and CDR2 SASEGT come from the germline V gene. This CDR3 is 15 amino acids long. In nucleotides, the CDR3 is TGTGCCAGCAAGCCCAGGGGGCTGGGCCCCGGGGAGCTGTTTTTT. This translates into CASKPRGLGPGELFF.

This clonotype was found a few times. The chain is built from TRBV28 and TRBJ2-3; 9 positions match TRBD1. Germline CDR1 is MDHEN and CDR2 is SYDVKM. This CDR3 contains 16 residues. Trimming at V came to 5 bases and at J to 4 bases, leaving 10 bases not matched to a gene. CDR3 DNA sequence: TGTGCCAGCAGTCCTCCGGGACAGGGATTAGCAGATACGCAGTATTTT. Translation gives CASSPPGQGLADTQYF.

CDR3 amino acids: CASSSWVNTGELFF. The CDR3 DNA reads as TGTGCCAGCAGCTCATGGGTGAACACCGGGGAGCTGTTTTTT. This chain joins TRBV11-2 and TRBJ2-2; D unclear. CDR1 and CDR2 (germline): SGHAT, FQNNGV. The CDR3 runs 14 residues. Trimming took 4 bases from V and 1 from J, leaving 7 bases between them.